The TCR beta chain under discussion was sequenced for a study of Graves' ophthalmopathy and Graves' hyperthyroidism. This clonotype was counted many times. Amplification targeted the TCR beta CDR3 regions, with RNA transcripts as the source material. The first-round RT-PCR employed HTBI primers together with the Qiagen OneStep RT-PCR kit. A multiplex PCR was then performed as the second round. From the multiplex PCR reads, TCRdb called clonotypes with MiXCR, one entry per CDR3 protein. The sample gives tens of thousands of distinct CDR3 sequences, around half of which show up once; approximately 20% is in the top ten. A volume of 8 to 10 ml of fresh peripheral blood supplied the PBMCs. Trimming took 4 bases from V and 8 from J, leaving 10 bases between them. The V gene's germline CDR1 is SGDLS and CDR2 YYNGEE. The CDR3 sequence is 13 residues long.

The chain has TRBV9 and TRBJ1-6; D remains ambiguous. Input material: peripheral blood. This TCR was sampled from an adult man with Graves' ophthalmopathy. The CDR3 DNA follows: TGTGCCAGCAGCCCTCGACAAGATTCACCCCTCCACTTT. Translating gives CASSPRQDSPLHF.